These 29 T cell receptor beta chains were all obtained from the same sample, sequenced in a study of shared T cell receptors in the human thymus. Sequenced by immunoSEQ multiplex PCR; TCRdb stores in-frame clones only, minus some. This sample has some 400,000 clones, with approximately 95% found just once. The specimen was thymocytes. The receptors were sampled from a human donor.

V gene TRBV2 combines with J gene TRBJ1-1, with D unclear. Germline loops: CDR1 SNHLY, CDR2 FYNNEI. This CDR3 contains 16 residues. V lost 2 bases and J lost 0, with 13 bases in between. DNA for the CDR3: TGTGCCAGCAGTGAACTGGGTCCCCTCATGAACACTGAAGCTTTCTTT. Amino acid sequence: CASSELGPLMNTEAFF.

The chain combines TRBV27 with TRBJ2-1, with TRBD1 matching over 12 bases. Unmatched junction bases numbered 17, after V lost 5 bases and J lost 9 bases. CDR1 and CDR2 (germline): MNHEY, SMNVEV (reference sequence). The CDR3 is made up of 18 amino acids. CDR3 DNA: TGTGCCAGCAGTCACCACCACCACCGGGACAGGGGGCATGGTGAGCAGTTCTTC. This codes for CASSHHHHRDRGHGEQFF.

This clone was counted only a few times. This chain joins TRBV5-4 and TRBJ1-3, with D unresolved. Looked up from germline, CDR1 is SGHNT and CDR2 is YYREEE (reference sequence). The CDR3 length is 15 residues. V was clipped by 4 bases and J by 0 bases, with 11 bases between them. The CDR3 spells CASSLDGSSGNTIYF. The CDR3 DNA reads as TGTGCCAGCAGCCTGGACGGCAGCTCTGGAAACACCATATATTTT. Variable domain in full (rest from reference TRBV5-4 and TRBJ1-3): ETGVTQSPTHLIKTRGQQVTLRCSSQSGHNTVSWYQQALGQGPQFIFQYYREEENGRGNFPPRFSGLQFPNYSSELNVNALELDDSALYLCASSLDGSSGNTIYFGEGSWLTVV.

The chain links TRBV19 to TRBJ2-4, with a tentative D call TRBD1 (5 bases). From germline, CDR1 is LNHDA and CDR2 SQIVND (reference sequence). V was pared by 3 bases and J by 0 bases, with 6 bases between. There are 14 residues in the CDR3. The CDR3: CASSMQGAKNIQYF. As DNA, the CDR3 is TGTGCCAGTAGTATGCAGGGAGCCAAAAACATTCAGTACTTC.

This clone appeared once. The chain employs TRBV18 and TRBJ1-1, with D unclear. The CDR3 loop spans 14 amino acids. Germline-derived CDR1 and CDR2 are KGHSH and LQKENI. V lost 3 bases to trimming and J lost 0 bases, with 8 bases between them. As DNA, the CDR3 is TGTGCCAGCTCACCTACAGAAATGAACACTGAAGCTTTCTTT. It is translated as CASSPTEMNTEAFF.

This sequence joins TRBV7-9 and TRBJ2-1; possibly TRBD1 for D (6 bases). The CDR3 length is 14 residues. Trimming pared 4 bases from V and 5 bases from J, leaving 12 bases between. From germline, CDR1 is SEHNR and CDR2 FQNEAQ (reference sequence). CDR3 in DNA: TGTGCCAGCAGCTCCATGGACAGACACAATGAGCAGTTCTTC. This encodes CASSSMDRHNEQFF.

A single count supports this clone. The J gene is TRBJ2-1, the V gene TRBV5-1; 9 bases are shared with TRBD2. The germline V gene has CDR1 SGHRS and CDR2 YFSETQ. The length of the CDR3 is 18 residues. The V and J ends lost 1 base and 6 bases, in that order; junction bases with no gene match: 14. The CDR3 is CASSLRGGRANCPNEQFF. CDR3 coding DNA: TGCGCCAGCAGCTTGCGAGGCGGGAGGGCCAATTGCCCCAATGAGCAGTTCTTC.

This clone occurred a few times. The chain is built from TRBV25-1 and TRBJ1-2, with D possibly matching TRBD1 (6 bases). The V end was cut by 5 bases, the J end by 8 bases, with 15 bases between. The CDR3 has 13 amino acids. Germline lookup yields CDR1 MGHDK and CDR2 SYGVNS. This chain's CDR3 is CASSPGDPRGYTF. The CDR3 DNA is TGTGCCAGCAGTCCAGGGGACCCTAGGGGCTACACCTTC.

The rearrangement joins TRBV18 to TRBJ1-1; the D is unclear. The CDR3 contains 15 residues. The V and J ends lost 3 bases and 3 bases respectively, with 14 bases between them. The germline CDR1 and CDR2 sequences are KGHSH and LQKENI. The CDR3 reads CASSPPGGWDTEAFF. CDR3 bases: TGTGCCAGCTCACCTCCGGGTGGGTGGGACACTGAAGCTTTCTTT. Using reference TRBV18 and TRBJ1-1 for the parts outside the CDR3, the full variable domain is NAGVMQNPRHLVRRRGQEARLRCSPMKGHSHVYWYRQLPEEGLKFMVYLQKENIIDESGMPKERFSAEFPKEGPSILRIQQVVRGDSAAYFCASSPPGGWDTEAFFGQGTRLTVV.

This clone was observed a single time. The chain combines TRBV9 with TRBJ2-5, with 14 bases aligning to TRBD2. The germline V gene has CDR1 SGDLS and CDR2 YYNGEE. The CDR3 length is 16 residues. With V trimmed by 3 bases and J by 10 bases, 11 bases remained unmatched. The DNA for the CDR3 is TGTGCCAGCAGCGCAAAACCGGGACTAGCGGGAGACGGCCAGTACTTC. This encodes CASSAKPGLAGDGQYF.

The chain employs TRBV27 and TRBJ1-1; 7 positions match TRBD1. CDR3 length: 15 residues. Germline values: CDR1 MNHEY, CDR2 SMNVEV (reference sequence). Trimming at V came to 5 bases and at J to 1 base, leaving 7 bases not matched to a gene. CDR3: CASSPPGQWNTEAFF. The CDR3 DNA sequence: TGTGCCAGCAGTCCTCCGGGACAGTGGAACACTGAAGCTTTCTTT.

On this clone itself: This same CDR3 is encoded by further DNA sequences in the sample. The chain recombines TRBV18 with TRBJ2-3; no reliable D call. The V and J ends lost 0 bases and 5 bases respectively, with 6 bases between them. Germline CDR1 KGHSH, CDR2 LQKENI. This CDR3 has 13 amino acids. DNA of the CDR3: TGTGCCAGCTCACCACCGGCCGGAGATACGCAGTATTTT. Protein product: CASSPPAGDTQYF.

The J gene is TRBJ1-3, the V gene TRBV2; 7 positions match TRBD1. CDR3 length equals 14 residues. Losses at the gene ends were 5 bases for V and 14 bases for J; bases not matched to a gene: 15. Germline-derived CDR1 and CDR2 are SNHLY and FYNNEI. The CDR3 DNA reads as TGTGCCAGCAGTCGACGGGACAGCCCGTCGGTGCTATATTTT. This encodes CASSRRDSPSVLYF.

The V call is TRBV11-1, the J call TRBJ2-5, with D possibly TRBD1 on 7 matching bases. V was shortened by 0 bases and J by 5 bases, with 22 bases between the two germline ends. The CDR3 totals 18 residues. CDR1 and CDR2 (germline): SGHAT, FQDESV (reference sequence). DNA for the CDR3: TGTGCCAGCAGCTTAGCGAAGGGGGCAGGGGAGGTGGAGGAGACCCAGTACTTC. Translated: CASSLAKGAGEVEETQYF.

The chain combines TRBV15 with TRBJ2-7; the D gene is possibly TRBD1 (5 bases). This CDR3 has 16 amino acids. Germline lookup yields CDR1 LNHNV and CDR2 YYDKDF (reference sequence). V shed 1 base and J shed 7 bases, with 20 bases lying between them. In DNA form, the CDR3 reads TGTGCCACCAGCAGAGGCCGGCTGGGTGGGGCCGGGGAGCAGTACTTC. It specifies CATSRGRLGGAGEQYF. The complete variable domain, with remaining parts taken from reference TRBV15 and TRBJ2-7, reads DAMVIQNPRYQVTQFGKPVTLSCSQTLNHNVMYWYQQKSSQAPKLLFHYYDKDFNNEADTPDNFQSRRPNTSFCFLDIRSPGLGDTAMYLCATSRGRLGGAGEQYFGPGTRLTVT.

This rearrangement joins TRBV6-4 to TRBJ2-1; TRBD2 agrees at 7 bases. Per germline, CDR1 MRHNA and CDR2 SNTAGT. The CDR3 spans 15 residues. Unmatched junction bases numbered 9, after V lost 0 bases and J lost 10 bases. The CDR3, as DNA: TGTGCCAGCAGTGACTCGGAGGGAGGGCCGCAGGAGCAGTTCTTC. Translation: CASSDSEGGPQEQFF.

The chain links TRBV6-5 to TRBJ2-7; the match to TRBD2 covers 7 bases. Looked up from germline, CDR1 is MNHEY and CDR2 is SVGAGI. Trimming removed 6 bases from V and 3 bases from J; junction bases left unmatched: 2. The CDR3 is 12 residues long. For the CDR3, the DNA is TGTGCCAGCAGGGGACTACTCTACGAGCAGTACTTC. This translates into CASRGLLYEQYF.

The J gene is TRBJ2-5, the V gene TRBV5-1, with 7 bases that match TRBD2. The V segment lost 5 bases and the J segment 8 bases; nucleotides outside the gene matches: 3. The CDR3 loop spans 11 amino acids. Germline V gene sequence: CDR1 SGHRS, CDR2 YFSETQ. CDR3 sequence: CASSGGETQYF. Written as DNA, the CDR3 is TGCGCCAGCAGTGGGGGGGAAACCCAGTACTTC.

This clone showed up just once. The chain combines TRBV29-1 with TRBJ2-1; the match to TRBD2 covers 13 bases. The CDR3 runs 16 residues. CDR1 is SQVTM, CDR2 ANQGSEA, per germline. V trimming: 5 bases; J trimming: 8 bases; junction bases outside the gene matches: 12. Here the CDR3 reads CSVTTPTSGRAYEQFF. For the CDR3, the DNA is TGCAGCGTTACAACCCCCACTAGCGGGAGGGCCTATGAGCAGTTCTTC.

The gene calls are TRBV19 and TRBJ2-1; 7 bases are shared with TRBD2. This CDR3 has 16 amino acids. The germline CDR1 and CDR2 sequences are LNHDA and SQIVND (reference sequence). Trimming cost V 1 base and J 1 base; bases outside gene matches: 4. CDR3 residues: CASSIASGKSYNEQFF. CDR3 bases: TGTGCCAGTAGTATAGCTAGCGGAAAATCCTACAATGAGCAGTTCTTC.

This clone appeared once. The chain is built from TRBV28 and TRBJ2-5; D might be TRBD2 (5 bases). The length of the CDR3 is 15 residues. Germline V lookup: CDR1 MDHEN, CDR2 SYDVKM. The V and J ends lost 6 bases and 2 bases respectively, with 16 bases between them. CDR3 in amino acids: CASRTSAGGQETQYF. The CDR3 coding sequence is TGTGCCAGCAGAACCTCGGCGGGTGGGCAAGAGACCCAGTACTTC.

The chain joins TRBV4-1 to TRBJ2-4; 8 nucleotides match TRBD2. The germline V gene encodes CDR1 MGHRA and CDR2 YSYEKL. The junction had 7 bases not matched to a gene; V was cut back by 1 base and J by 2 bases. The CDR3 extends over 17 amino acids. CDR3 coding DNA: TGCGCCAGCAGCCAAGCTGGGGCGGGAGGAACCAAAAACATTCAGTACTTC. Its protein product is CASSQAGAGGTKNIQYF.

V gene TRBV18 combines with J gene TRBJ1-3; D remains unclear. The V and J ends lost 3 bases and 4 bases respectively, with 13 bases between them. Looked up from germline, CDR1 is KGHSH and CDR2 is LQKENI. The length of the CDR3 is 15 residues. The CDR3 nucleotides read TGTGCCAGCTCACCGTCGGCCCTGGAGGGAAACACCATATATTTT. It translates to CASSPSALEGNTIYF.

The chain couples TRBV7-3 to TRBJ1-2; 11 nucleotides match TRBD1. The CDR3 is made up of 19 amino acids. The J segment lost 4 bases and the V segment lost 4 bases, leaving 17 bases of the junction unmatched. Germline values: CDR1 SGHTA, CDR2 FQGTGA. In nucleotides, the CDR3 is TGTGCCAGCAGCTCTTCCCCACGGACAGGGGGCCAGTCATTCTATGGCTACACCTTC. The encoded protein is CASSSSPRTGGQSFYGYTF.

The CDR3 DNA follows: TGTGCCAGCAGCTTACCTGGGACTAGCGGGAGCCGGGAGACCCAGTACTTC. It encodes CASSLPGTSGSRETQYF. The chain links TRBV7-2 to TRBJ2-5; 14 bases are shared with TRBD2. The V segment lost 2 bases and the J segment 5 bases; nucleotides outside the gene matches: 7. CDR3 length equals 17 residues. CDR1 and CDR2 (germline): SGHTA, FQGNSA.

The V and J genes are TRBV27 and TRBJ2-2; the D gene is possibly TRBD1 (7 bases). Trimming stripped 6 bases from V and 3 bases from J, with 14 bases between. This CDR3 is built from 15 residues. Looked up from germline, CDR1 is MNHEY and CDR2 is SMNVEV (reference sequence). CDR3 coding DNA: TGTGCCAGCAGAAGCACAGGGGAGGACACCGGGGAGCTGTTTTTT. Protein sequence: CASRSTGEDTGELFF.

The rearrangement links TRBV11-2 to TRBJ2-7; 13 nucleotides align to TRBD2. V lost 5 bases, J lost 5 bases, and 18 bases stayed unmatched. The CDR3 spans 19 residues. In germline, CDR1 is SGHAT, CDR2 FQNNGV. CDR3 region: CASSRRTSGRAVLSDEQYF. The CDR3 nucleotides are TGTGCCAGCAGCCGGCGGACTAGCGGGAGAGCAGTGCTCTCGGACGAGCAGTACTTC.

V is TRBV14 and J is TRBJ2-2; D possibly corresponds to TRBD1 (6 bases). The CDR3 loop spans 16 amino acids. V lost 4 bases and J lost 5, with 17 bases in between. Germline V gene sequence: CDR1 SGHDN, CDR2 FVKESK. This chain's CDR3 is CASSPPQGTSTGELFF. In DNA form, the CDR3 reads TGTGCCAGCAGCCCCCCTCAGGGGACCTCAACCGGGGAGCTGTTTTTT.

This clone was detected only a few times. This chain links TRBV19 with TRBJ2-3; 10 bases match TRBD2. Germline V gene data show CDR1 as LNHDA and CDR2 as SQIVND (reference sequence). V was clipped by 3 bases and J by 5 bases; unmatched bases: 11. This CDR3 is built from 17 residues. The CDR3 DNA follows: TGTGCCAGTAGTATCCCTGGTCTAGCGGGAGCTGGAGATACGCAGTATTTT. The encoded protein is CASSIPGLAGAGDTQYF.